One TCR beta chain is described in this entry. Its antigen remains unidentified. These data originate in a study of shared clonotypes between healthy human individuals. Study-level results: The researchers took only blood, and tissue repertoires probably look different.

The data were produced by immunoSEQ multiplex PCR, yet TCRdb's version contains in-frame clones alone and is incomplete. The data contain roughly 1,500,000 clones, nearly 99% of them singletons. The donors were adults (healthy and HIV-negative) with no recent acute infections or vaccinations. Source material: naive CD4+ T cells sorted from blood. Subset defined: CD45RA+ positively selected. This TCR came from a man aged 25 to 40 in good health.

The CDR3 protein is CSPRDGTEAFF. The CDR3 DNA follows: TGCAGCCCCCGAGATGGGACTGAAGCTTTCTTT. V and J are TRBV29-1 and TRBJ1-1, with D unresolved. Germline V gene lookup returns CDR1 SQVTM and CDR2 ANQGSEA. This CDR3 has 11 residues. The V end lost 8 bases, the J end lost 5 bases, and 12 bases lay between the germline ends.